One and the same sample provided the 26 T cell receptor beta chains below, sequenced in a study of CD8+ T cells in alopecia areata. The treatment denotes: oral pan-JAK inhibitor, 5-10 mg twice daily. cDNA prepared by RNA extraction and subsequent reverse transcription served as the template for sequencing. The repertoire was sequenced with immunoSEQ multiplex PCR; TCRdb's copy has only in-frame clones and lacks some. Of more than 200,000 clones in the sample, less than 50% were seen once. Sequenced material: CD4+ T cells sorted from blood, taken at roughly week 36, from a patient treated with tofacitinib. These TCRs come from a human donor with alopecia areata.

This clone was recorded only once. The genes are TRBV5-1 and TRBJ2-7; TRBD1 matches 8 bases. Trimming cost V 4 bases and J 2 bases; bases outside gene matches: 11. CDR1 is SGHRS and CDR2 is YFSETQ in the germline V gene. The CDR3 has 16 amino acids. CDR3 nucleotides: TGCGCCAGCAGCCCCGCCGGGACAGGCTCTACCTACGAGCAGTACTTC. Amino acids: CASSPAGTGSTYEQYF. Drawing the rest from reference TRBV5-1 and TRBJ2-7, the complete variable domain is KAGVTQTPRYLIKTRGQQVTLSCSPISGHRSVSWYQQTPGQGLQFLFEYFSETQRNKGNFPGRFSGRQFSNSRSEMNVSTLELGDSALYLCASSPAGTGSTYEQYFGPGTRLTVT.

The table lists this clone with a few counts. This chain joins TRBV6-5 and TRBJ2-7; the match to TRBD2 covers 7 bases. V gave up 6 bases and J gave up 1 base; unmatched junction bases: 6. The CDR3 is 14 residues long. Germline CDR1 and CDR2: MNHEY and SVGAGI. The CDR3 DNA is TGTGCCAGCAGCCCGGCGCGGGGGTCCTACGAGCAGTACTTC. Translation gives CASSPARGSYEQYF.

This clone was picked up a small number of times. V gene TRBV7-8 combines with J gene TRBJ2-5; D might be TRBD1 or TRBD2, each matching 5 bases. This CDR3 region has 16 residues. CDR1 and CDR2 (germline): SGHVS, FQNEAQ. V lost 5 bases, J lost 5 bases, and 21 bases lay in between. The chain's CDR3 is CASSPNAAGAGETQYF. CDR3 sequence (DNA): TGTGCCAGCAGCCCGAACGCGGCCGGGGCCGGGGAGACCCAGTACTTC. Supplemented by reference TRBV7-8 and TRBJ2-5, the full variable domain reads GAGVSQSPRYKVAKRGQDVALRCDPISGHVSLFWYQQALGQGPEFLTYFQNEAQLDKSGLPSDRFFAERPEGSVSTLKIQRTQQEDSAVYLCASSPNAAGAGETQYFGPGTRLLVL.

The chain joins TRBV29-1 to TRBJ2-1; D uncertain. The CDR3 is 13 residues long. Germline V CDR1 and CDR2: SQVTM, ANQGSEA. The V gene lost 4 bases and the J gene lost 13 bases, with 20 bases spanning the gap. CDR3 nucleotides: TGCAGCGTTGTAGAGGAGCCCCCAGATGCCCAGTTCTTC. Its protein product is CSVVEEPPDAQFF.

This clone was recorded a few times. CDR3 residues: CASKRQASETQYF. The CDR3 nucleotides are TGCGCCAGCAAGAGACAGGCTTCTGAGACCCAGTACTTC. The genes are TRBV10-2 and TRBJ2-5; D possibly corresponds to TRBD1 (6 bases). The length of the CDR3 is 13 residues. Per the germline V gene, CDR1 is WSHSY and CDR2 is SAAADI. Trimming removed 7 bases from V and 5 bases from J, with 14 bases in between.

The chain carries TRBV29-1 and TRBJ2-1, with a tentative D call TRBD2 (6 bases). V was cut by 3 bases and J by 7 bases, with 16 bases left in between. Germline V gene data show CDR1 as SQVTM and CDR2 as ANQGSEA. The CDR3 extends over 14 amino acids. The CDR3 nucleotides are TGCAGCGTTGACCGCGCGGGCGGGATTAATGAGCAGTTCTTC. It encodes CSVDRAGGINEQFF.

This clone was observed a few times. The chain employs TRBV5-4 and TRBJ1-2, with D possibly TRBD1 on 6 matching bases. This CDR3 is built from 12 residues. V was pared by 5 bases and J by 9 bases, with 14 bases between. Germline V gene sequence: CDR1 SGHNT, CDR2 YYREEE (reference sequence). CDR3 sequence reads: CASRFQGQSYTF. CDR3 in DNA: TGTGCCAGCAGATTCCAGGGGCAGAGCTACACCTTC.

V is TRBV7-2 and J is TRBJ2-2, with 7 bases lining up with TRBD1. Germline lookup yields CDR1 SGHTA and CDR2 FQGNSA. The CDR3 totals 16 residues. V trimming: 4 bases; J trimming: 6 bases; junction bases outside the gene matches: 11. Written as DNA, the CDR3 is TGTGCCAGCAGCTCCCAAAGGGGGCTCCTCGCCGGGGAGCTGTTTTTT. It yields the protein CASSSQRGLLAGELFF.

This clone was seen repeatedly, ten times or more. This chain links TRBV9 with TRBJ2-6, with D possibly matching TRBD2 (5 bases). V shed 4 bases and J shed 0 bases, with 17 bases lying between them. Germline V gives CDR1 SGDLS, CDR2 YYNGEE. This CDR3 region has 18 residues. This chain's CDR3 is CASSPHVGITSGANVLTF. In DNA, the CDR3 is TGTGCCAGCAGCCCGCATGTCGGGATAACCTCTGGGGCCAACGTCCTGACTTTC. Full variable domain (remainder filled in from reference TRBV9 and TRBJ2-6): DSGVTQTPKHLITATGQRVTLRCSPRSGDLSVYWYQQSLDQGLQFLIQYYNGEERAKGNILERFSAQQFPDLHSELNLSSLELGDSALYFCASSPHVGITSGANVLTFGAGSRLTVL.

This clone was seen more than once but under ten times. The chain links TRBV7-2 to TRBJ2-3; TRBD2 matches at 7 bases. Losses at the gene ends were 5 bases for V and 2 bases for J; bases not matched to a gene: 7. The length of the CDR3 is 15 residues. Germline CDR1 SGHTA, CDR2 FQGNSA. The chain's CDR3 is CASSQVAGFTDTQYF. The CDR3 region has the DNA TGTGCCAGCAGCCAAGTAGCGGGCTTCACAGATACGCAGTATTTT.

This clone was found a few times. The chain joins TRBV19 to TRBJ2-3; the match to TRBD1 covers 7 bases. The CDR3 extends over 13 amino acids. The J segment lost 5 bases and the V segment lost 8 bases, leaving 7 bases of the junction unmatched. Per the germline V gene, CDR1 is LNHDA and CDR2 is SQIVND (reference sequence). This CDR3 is CASVMGTEDTQYF. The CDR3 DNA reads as TGTGCCAGTGTTATGGGGACAGAAGATACGCAGTATTTT.

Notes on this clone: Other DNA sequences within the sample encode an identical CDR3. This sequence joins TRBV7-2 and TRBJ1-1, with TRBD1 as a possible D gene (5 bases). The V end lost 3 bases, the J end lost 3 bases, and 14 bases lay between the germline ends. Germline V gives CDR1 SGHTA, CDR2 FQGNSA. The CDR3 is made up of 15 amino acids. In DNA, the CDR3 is TGTGCCAGCAGCTTGACGACGGGACCCGACACTGAAGCTTTCTTT. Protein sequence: CASSLTTGPDTEAFF.

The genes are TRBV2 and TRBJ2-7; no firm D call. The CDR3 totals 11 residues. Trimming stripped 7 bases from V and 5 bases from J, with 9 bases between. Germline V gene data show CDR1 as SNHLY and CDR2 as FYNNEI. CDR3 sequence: CASKVHNEQYF. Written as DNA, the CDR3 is TGTGCCAGCAAGGTCCACAACGAGCAGTACTTC.

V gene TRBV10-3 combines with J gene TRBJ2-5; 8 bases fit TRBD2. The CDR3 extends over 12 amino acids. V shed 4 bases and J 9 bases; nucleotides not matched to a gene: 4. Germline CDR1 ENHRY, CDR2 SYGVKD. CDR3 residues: CAISVLAGPQYF. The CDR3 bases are TGTGCCATCAGTGTGTTAGCGGGACCCCAGTACTTC.

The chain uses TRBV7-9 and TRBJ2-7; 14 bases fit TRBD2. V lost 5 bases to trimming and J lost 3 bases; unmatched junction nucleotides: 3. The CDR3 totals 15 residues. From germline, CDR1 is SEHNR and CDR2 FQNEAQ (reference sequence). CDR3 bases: TGTGCCAGCAGCCCGGGGACTAGCGGGAGCTACGAGCAGTACTTC. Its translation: CASSPGTSGSYEQYF.

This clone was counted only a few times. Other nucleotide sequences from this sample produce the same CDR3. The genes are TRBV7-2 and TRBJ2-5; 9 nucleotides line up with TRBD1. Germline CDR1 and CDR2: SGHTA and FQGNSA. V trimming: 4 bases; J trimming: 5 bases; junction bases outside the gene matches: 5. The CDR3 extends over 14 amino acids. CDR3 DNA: TGTGCCAGCAGCTCCGACAGGGGGAGGGAGACCCAGTACTTC. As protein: CASSSDRGRETQYF.

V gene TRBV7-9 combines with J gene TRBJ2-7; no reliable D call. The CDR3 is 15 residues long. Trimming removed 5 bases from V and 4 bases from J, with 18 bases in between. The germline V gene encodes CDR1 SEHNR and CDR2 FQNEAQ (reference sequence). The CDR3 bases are TGTGCCAGCAGCCCAGATGGTCTAGAGACTTACGAGCAGTACTTC. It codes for CASSPDGLETYEQYF.

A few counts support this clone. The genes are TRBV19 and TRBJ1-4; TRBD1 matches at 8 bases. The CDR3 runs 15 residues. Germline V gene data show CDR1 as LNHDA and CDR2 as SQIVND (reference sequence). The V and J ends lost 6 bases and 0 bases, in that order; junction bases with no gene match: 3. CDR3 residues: CASRGQAATNEKLFF. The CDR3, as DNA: TGTGCCAGTAGGGGACAGGCGGCAACTAATGAAAAACTGTTTTTT.

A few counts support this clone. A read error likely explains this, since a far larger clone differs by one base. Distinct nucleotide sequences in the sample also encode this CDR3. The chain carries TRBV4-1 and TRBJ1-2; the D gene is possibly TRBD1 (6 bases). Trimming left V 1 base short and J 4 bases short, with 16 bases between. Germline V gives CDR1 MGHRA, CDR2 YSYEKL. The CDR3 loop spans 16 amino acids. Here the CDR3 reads CASSQGGRGPSYGYTF. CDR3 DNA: TGCGCCAGCAGCCAAGGAGGGCGGGGGCCCAGCTATGGCTACACCTTC.

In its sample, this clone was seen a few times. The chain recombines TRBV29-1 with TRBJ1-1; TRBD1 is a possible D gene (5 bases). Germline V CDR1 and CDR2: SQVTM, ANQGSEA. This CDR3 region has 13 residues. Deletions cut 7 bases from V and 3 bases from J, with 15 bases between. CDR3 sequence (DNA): TGCAGCGGGTCACGGGTAGGGGACACTGAAGCTTTCTTT. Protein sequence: CSGSRVGDTEAFF.

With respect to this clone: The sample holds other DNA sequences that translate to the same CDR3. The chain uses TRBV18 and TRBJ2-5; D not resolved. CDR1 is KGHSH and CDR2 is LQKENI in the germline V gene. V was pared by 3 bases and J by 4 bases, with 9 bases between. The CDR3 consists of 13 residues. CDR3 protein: CASSPLVGETQYF. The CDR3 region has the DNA TGTGCCAGCTCACCCCTGGTTGGAGAGACCCAGTACTTC.

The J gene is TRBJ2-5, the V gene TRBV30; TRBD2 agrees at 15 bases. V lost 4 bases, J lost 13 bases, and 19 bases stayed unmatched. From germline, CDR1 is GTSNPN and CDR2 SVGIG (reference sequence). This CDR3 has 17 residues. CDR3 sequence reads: CAWTGGRTSGRAGIRYF. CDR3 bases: TGTGCCTGGACGGGTGGTAGGACTAGCGGGAGGGCCGGGATCCGGTACTTC.

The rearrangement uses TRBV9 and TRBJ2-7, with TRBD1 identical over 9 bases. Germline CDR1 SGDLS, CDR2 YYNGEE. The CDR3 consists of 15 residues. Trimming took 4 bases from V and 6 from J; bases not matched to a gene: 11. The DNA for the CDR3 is TGTGCCAGCAGCCCTCAAGGGACAGGGATTACCGAGCAGTACTTC. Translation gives CASSPQGTGITEQYF.

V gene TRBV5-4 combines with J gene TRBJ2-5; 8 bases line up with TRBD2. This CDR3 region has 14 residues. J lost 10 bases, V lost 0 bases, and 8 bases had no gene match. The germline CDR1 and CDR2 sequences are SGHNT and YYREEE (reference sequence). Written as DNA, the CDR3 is TGTGCCAGCAGCTTGGAGAGTAGCGGGATGGGCCAGTACTTC. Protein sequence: CASSLESSGMGQYF. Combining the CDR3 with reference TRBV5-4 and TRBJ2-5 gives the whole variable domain ETGVTQSPTHLIKTRGQQVTLRCSSQSGHNTVSWYQQALGQGPQFIFQYYREEENGRGNFPPRFSGLQFPNYSSELNVNALELDDSALYLCASSLESSGMGQYFGPGTRLLVL.

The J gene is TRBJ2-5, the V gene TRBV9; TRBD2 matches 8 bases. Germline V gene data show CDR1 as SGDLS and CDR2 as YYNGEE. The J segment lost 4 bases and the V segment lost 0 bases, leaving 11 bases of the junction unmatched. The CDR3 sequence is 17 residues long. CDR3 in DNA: TGTGCCAGCAGCGTAGCTCCGATGGCGGGAGGCAGAGAGACCCAGTACTTC. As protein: CASSVAPMAGGRETQYF.

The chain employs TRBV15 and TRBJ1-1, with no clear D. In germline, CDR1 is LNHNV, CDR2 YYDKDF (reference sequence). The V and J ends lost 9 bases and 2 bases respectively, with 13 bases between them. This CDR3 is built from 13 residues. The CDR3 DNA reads TGTGCCACTAGTCGGGCCTATAACACTGAAGCTTTCTTT. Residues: CATSRAYNTEAFF.